The clone carrying this TCR beta chain was detected a few times. This entry comes from a study of blood T cell repertoires in COVID-19. For the study at large: COVID-19 samples collected from the United States, Italy and Spain covered acute and convalescent phases.

Participant-given clinical history determined each cohort assignment. Sequencing used immunoSEQ multiplex PCR; TCRdb keeps in-frame clones, though not all of them. Among approximately 220,000 clones listed, around 81% were seen once. The TCR originated in a middle-aged woman with acute COVID-19. Input material: PBMCs or T cells enriched from blood (not recorded which).

CDR3 in DNA: TGCGCCAGCAGCTCCCGGCCTCCCGGGGCTAATGAAAAACTGTTTTTT. Translation gives CASSSRPPGANEKLFF. The chain joins TRBV5-1 to TRBJ1-4; unclear D gene. V was cut by 3 bases and J by 3 bases, with 15 bases left in between. CDR3 length: 16 residues. Germline V CDR1 and CDR2: SGHRS, YFSETQ.